This TCR beta chain was documented in a study of vaccination and CD4 T cells after COVID-19. Study in general: The convalescent population consisted of six males and four females, two of whom were of Hispanic ethnicity.

This clonotype was detected a few times. The antigen is not known. Cultured CD4+ T cell DNA was sequenced using the Oncomine TCR Beta short-read assay. Genomic DNA extraction was carried out from cultured CD4+ T cells. TCRdb re-analysed the PCR reads in MiXCR, keeping a single row per CDR3 protein. Of about 19,000 distinct CDR3 sequences in the sample, 55% to 70% were seen once. Treatment: approximately nine-day PBMC culture with coronavirus spike peptide pools or control peptides (ViraFEST assay). The sequence derives from a human donor who had recovered from COVID-19. Sequenced input: CD4+ T cells from blood, cultured in vitro.

The CDR3 DNA reads TGTGCCAGCAGTCTCCGGGGGGGAGATACGCAGTATTTT. It translates to CASSLRGGDTQYF. V is TRBV2 and J is TRBJ2-3, with 8 bases matching TRBD2. Germline CDR1 reads SNHLY; CDR2 reads FYNNEI. The V segment lost 5 bases and the J segment 5 bases; nucleotides outside the gene matches: 3. The CDR3 has 13 residues.